Presented here are 31 T cell receptor beta chains from one specimen sequenced in a study of blood T cell repertoires in COVID-19. Libraries were prepared by immunoSEQ multiplex PCR; TCRdb keeps only in-frame clonotypes and omits some of them. The sample holds over 200,000 clones, less than 85% seen once. The specimen sequenced was PBMCs or T cells enriched from blood (not recorded which). All receptors derive from a man in his sixties who had recovered from COVID-19.

This chain uses TRBV11-3 with TRBJ1-5, with 10 bases identical to TRBD1. J gave up 5 bases and V 5 bases, and 3 bases lay outside the gene matches. The CDR3 is 14 amino acids. Per germline, CDR1 SGHNT and CDR2 YENEEA. The CDR3 sequence is CASSQGQGDQPQHF. The CDR3 DNA follows: TGTGCCAGCAGCCAAGGACAGGGGGATCAGCCCCAGCATTTT.

This clone was seen a few times. The chain combines TRBV7-2 with TRBJ2-7, with a possible D match to TRBD1 (5 bases). Germline V gives CDR1 SGHTA, CDR2 FQGNSA. The CDR3 spans 15 residues. The V and J ends lost 0 bases and 6 bases respectively, with 15 bases between them. CDR3 sequence reads: CASSLAFRGSSEQYF. The CDR3 nucleotides read TGTGCCAGCAGCTTAGCGTTTAGGGGATCTAGCGAGCAGTACTTC.

The chain couples TRBV29-1 to TRBJ2-5, with TRBD1 matching over 9 bases. Germline trimming cut 6 bases from V and 4 bases from J; bases unmatched to any gene: 6. The CDR3 contains 13 residues. The V gene's germline CDR1 is SQVTM and CDR2 ANQGSEA. The CDR3 DNA is TGCAGCGTAGCTTGGACAGGGGTAGAGACCCAGTACTTC. This translates into CSVAWTGVETQYF.

The V call is TRBV4-2, the J call TRBJ1-6; 9 nucleotides align to TRBD1. The CDR3 is 15 residues long. Germline CDR1 LGHNA, CDR2 YNFKEQ. Trimming removed 1 base from V and 14 bases from J; junction bases left unmatched: 9. The CDR3 reads CASSQVGQGLGALHF. The CDR3 nucleotides are TGTGCCAGCAGCCAAGTTGGACAGGGGCTCGGGGCCCTCCACTTT.

The rearrangement joins TRBV3-1 (or the pseudogene TRBV3-2) to TRBJ1-1; 7 bases are a match to TRBD1. This CDR3 has 15 amino acids. The V gene's germline CDR1 is LGHDT and CDR2 YNNKEL (reference sequence). J lost 1 base, V lost 5 bases, and 7 bases had no gene match. CDR3: CASSDRQGGNTEAFF. The CDR3 DNA is TGTGCCAGCAGCGACAGACAGGGAGGGAACACTGAAGCTTTCTTT.

V usage is TRBV9 and J usage is TRBJ1-2; tentative D call: TRBD1 (6 bases). The CDR3 sequence is 16 residues long. Germline V gives CDR1 SGDLS, CDR2 YYNGEE. V lost 3 bases to trimming and J lost 2 bases, with 17 bases between them. The CDR3 region is CASSGFGWDTNYGYTF. CDR3 bases: TGTGCCAGCAGCGGCTTCGGTTGGGACACAAACTATGGCTACACCTTC.

CDR3: CASSQDGGWWNGAEESEAFF. CDR3 nucleotide sequence: TGTGCCAGCAGCCAAGATGGCGGGTGGTGGAACGGTGCTGAGGAGTCAGAAGCTTTCTTT. The chain has TRBV3-1 (or the pseudogene TRBV3-2) and TRBJ1-1; D is ambiguous. CDR3 size: 20 residues. The V gene lost 0 bases and the J gene lost 8 bases, with 31 bases spanning the gap. Germline loops: CDR1 LGHDT, CDR2 YNNKEL (reference sequence).

V is TRBV7-6 and J is TRBJ1-1; D is ambiguous. The CDR3 has 12 residues. With 5 bases removed from V and 8 bases from J, the gap between germline ends came to 12 bases. The germline CDR1 and CDR2 sequences are SGHVS and FNYEAQ. The CDR3 loop reads CASSPTGREAFF. CDR3 DNA: TGTGCCAGCAGCCCCACCGGCAGGGAAGCTTTCTTT.

This chain links TRBV7-2 with TRBJ1-2, with 9 bases aligning to TRBD1. The V segment lost 5 bases and the J segment 4 bases; nucleotides outside the gene matches: 8. CDR3 size: 15 residues. The germline V gene encodes CDR1 SGHTA and CDR2 FQGNSA. The CDR3 region has the DNA TGTGCCAGCAGCCAAGGACAGGGGAGAGGCTATGGCTACACCTTC. Translation gives CASSQGQGRGYGYTF.

The chain joins TRBV6-6 to TRBJ1-1; weak D call: TRBD1 (6 bases). The CDR3 length is 13 residues. CDR1 MNHNY and CDR2 SVGAGI come from the germline V gene (reference sequence). The V end was cut by 6 bases, the J end by 1 base, with 9 bases between. CDR3 bases: TGTGCCAGCAGGACGGGACAGAACACTGAAGCTTTCTTT. This sequence encodes CASRTGQNTEAFF.

This chain joins TRBV11-3 and TRBJ2-1, with 13 bases fitting TRBD2. CDR1 and CDR2 (germline): SGHNT, YENEEA. The CDR3 totals 16 residues. Trimming removed 0 bases from V and 7 bases from J; junction bases left unmatched: 3. The CDR3 sequence is CASSLDELAGGNEQFF. The CDR3 DNA sequence: TGTGCCAGCAGCTTAGATGAACTAGCGGGGGGGAATGAGCAGTTCTTC. The complete variable domain, with remaining parts taken from reference TRBV11-3 and TRBJ2-1, reads EAGVVQSPRYKIIEKKQPVAFWCNPISGHNTLYWYLQNLGQGPELLIRYENEEAVDDSQLPKDRFSAERLKGVDSTLKIQPAELGDSAVYLCASSLDELAGGNEQFFGPGTRLTVL.

The chain joins TRBV24-1 to TRBJ2-3; possible D gene TRBD1, 6 bases. V dropped 2 bases and J dropped 4 bases, with 9 bases sitting between them. Germline CDR1 is KGHDR and CDR2 is SFDVKD. This CDR3 has 14 amino acids. The CDR3 loop reads CATSDWGRADTQYF. The CDR3 nucleotides read TGTGCCACCAGTGATTGGGGGCGCGCAGATACGCAGTATTTT.

J is TRBJ1-3 and V is TRBV5-8; TRBD1 matches 7 bases. V trimming: 2 bases; J trimming: 2 bases; junction bases outside the gene matches: 4. Germline loops: CDR1 SGHTS, CDR2 YDEGEE. The CDR3 covers 15 residues. The CDR3 is CASSFDRVAGNTIYF. The CDR3 DNA reads TGTGCCAGCAGCTTCGACAGGGTAGCTGGAAACACCATATATTTT.

This clone was seen a few times. Other DNA sequences in this sample translate to the same CDR3. The chain uses TRBV11-3 and TRBJ1-1, with D unclear. CDR3 length: 14 residues. Germline V gene sequence: CDR1 SGHNT, CDR2 YENEEA. Trimming cost V 2 bases and J 1 base, with 8 bases left between them. In DNA, the CDR3 is TGTGCCAGCAGCTTAACGCCAGGGAACACTGAAGCTTTCTTT. Protein: CASSLTPGNTEAFF.

The CDR3, as DNA: TGTGCCAGCATTTCGGGCAATCAGCCCCAGCATTTT. Translating gives CASISGNQPQHF. The V call is TRBV6-5, the J call TRBJ1-5, with D uncertain. The CDR3 is 12 residues long. V was trimmed by 7 bases and J by 2 bases, leaving 6 bases between them. CDR1 and CDR2 from the germline V gene are MNHEY and SVGAGI.

This rearrangement joins TRBV6-2 or TRBV6-3 to TRBJ2-5, with a tentative D call TRBD2 (6 bases). V was trimmed by 5 bases and J by 5 bases, leaving 18 bases between them. The CDR3 is 15 amino acids. Germline lookup yields CDR1 MNHEY and CDR2 SVGEGT. The CDR3: CASSGSRLAGETQYF. CDR3 DNA sequence: TGTGCCAGCAGTGGGAGCCGTCTTGCGGGGGAGACCCAGTACTTC.

This clone was found a few times. The V gene is TRBV6-5, the J gene TRBJ1-1; 9 positions agree with TRBD1. Looked up from germline, CDR1 is MNHEY and CDR2 is SVGAGI. The junction had 8 bases not matched to a gene; V was cut back by 10 bases and J by 8 bases. The CDR3 runs 12 residues. The CDR3 nucleotides read TGTGCCACCGAGACAGGGGGGCCCGAAGCTTTCTTT. Protein product: CATETGGPEAFF.

This chain connects TRBV11-2 to TRBJ2-5; D call uncertain. Trimming cost V 6 bases and J 2 bases, with 13 bases left between them. This CDR3 is 14 amino acids long. Germline-derived CDR1 and CDR2 are SGHAT and FQNNGV. Written as DNA, the CDR3 is TGTGCCAGCAGTTTCTCTTTTAATCAAGAGACCCAGTACTTC. As protein: CASSFSFNQETQYF.

The V gene is TRBV24-1, the J gene TRBJ2-2; D gene ambiguous. Looked up from germline, CDR1 is KGHDR and CDR2 is SFDVKD. V was shortened by 1 base and J by 1 base, with 6 bases between the two germline ends. CDR3 length equals 15 residues. As DNA, the CDR3 is TGTGCCACCAGTGATTTTCCAGGGAACACCGGGGAGCTGTTTTTT. It is translated as CATSDFPGNTGELFF.

The V gene is TRBV5-1, the J gene TRBJ1-1, with a possible D match to TRBD1 (6 bases). The V gene lost 0 bases and the J gene lost 2 bases, with 11 bases spanning the gap. There are 15 residues in the CDR3. Germline-derived CDR1 and CDR2 are SGHRS and YFSETQ. The DNA of the CDR3 is TGCGCCAGCAGCTTGGGGGGACACCGAAACACTGAAGCTTTCTTT. It encodes CASSLGGHRNTEAFF.

The chain combines TRBV4-2 with TRBJ2-1; 10 positions agree with TRBD2. In germline, CDR1 is LGHNA, CDR2 YNFKEQ. This CDR3 has 16 residues. V shed 1 base and J 4 bases; nucleotides not matched to a gene: 4. In DNA form, the CDR3 reads TGTGCCAGCAGCCAAGTTACTAGCGGGGCTTACAATGAGCAGTTCTTC. This sequence encodes CASSQVTSGAYNEQFF.

The gene calls are TRBV7-9 and TRBJ1-2, with no clear D. The CDR3 runs 12 residues. Between the trimmed V and J ends, which lost 5 bases and 8 bases, there was a span of 12 bases. Germline V gene lookup returns CDR1 SEHNR and CDR2 FQNEAQ (reference sequence). Here the CDR3 reads CASSINRGGYTF. Here the CDR3 DNA reads TGTGCCAGCAGCATTAACAGAGGGGGCTACACCTTC.

Remarks on this clone: The junction differs from germline at one of its ends, possibly a read error. The genes are TRBV2 and TRBJ2-5; 7 bases are a match to TRBD2. CDR1 and CDR2 (germline): SNHLY, FYNNEI. The CDR3 is 14 amino acids. The CDR3 DNA reads as TGTGCCAGCAGGGGGGGGACTAATCGCCCCCCCAGAGACTTC. It yields the protein CASRGGTNRPPRDF.

V is TRBV11-2 and J is TRBJ1-5; unclear D gene. From germline, CDR1 is SGHAT and CDR2 FQNNGV. Trimming cost V 4 bases and J 6 bases, with 10 bases left between them. The CDR3 has 13 residues. CDR3 in amino acids: CASSSQIGQPQHF. The CDR3 region has the DNA TGTGCCAGCAGCTCACAGATTGGTCAGCCCCAGCATTTT.

This chain joins TRBV19 and TRBJ2-5; D is perhaps TRBD1 (7 bases). The CDR3 loop spans 14 amino acids. CDR1 LNHDA and CDR2 SQIVND come from the germline V gene (reference sequence). V was shortened by 4 bases and J by 5 bases, with 14 bases between the two germline ends. The CDR3 is CASSKEGAVETQYF. CDR3 DNA sequence: TGTGCCAGTAGTAAGGAGGGGGCGGTCGAGACCCAGTACTTC.

The rearrangement joins TRBV11-3 to TRBJ1-1; 12 bases align to TRBD1. After removal of 3 bases from V and 6 bases from J, the junction contained 8 bases not matched to a gene. CDR1 and CDR2 from the germline V gene are SGHNT and YENEEA. There are 16 residues in the CDR3. The CDR3 here is CASSFRDRGRGAEAFF. As DNA, the CDR3 is TGTGCCAGCAGCTTCCGGGACAGGGGGCGCGGGGCTGAAGCTTTCTTT.

The V call is TRBV19, the J call TRBJ1-1; TRBD1 matches at 9 bases. This CDR3 is 16 amino acids long. Per germline, CDR1 LNHDA and CDR2 SQIVND (reference sequence). V gave up 3 bases and J gave up 0 bases; unmatched junction bases: 5. The CDR3 sequence is CASSIRTGALNTEAFF. In DNA form, the CDR3 reads TGTGCCAGTAGTATCCGGACAGGGGCACTGAACACTGAAGCTTTCTTT.

The chain carries TRBV15 and TRBJ1-5; D possibly corresponds to TRBD1 (6 bases). The CDR3 is 15 amino acids. Trimming shortened V by 6 bases and J by 2 bases, and 14 bases separated the two germline ends. Germline lookup yields CDR1 LNHNV and CDR2 YYDKDF (reference sequence). The CDR3 DNA follows: TGTGCCACCAGTTCCGGGGGGCGCGGCAATCAGCCCCAGCATTTT. Translating gives CATSSGGRGNQPQHF.

The chain has TRBV7-9 and TRBJ2-7; 7 bases align to TRBD1. From germline, CDR1 is SEHNR and CDR2 FQNEAQ (reference sequence). This CDR3 has 15 amino acids. V trimming: 1 base; J trimming: 0 bases; junction bases outside the gene matches: 3. The CDR3 nucleotides read TGTGCCAGCAGCTTAGGGCCAGGGGGCTCCTACGAGCAGTACTTC. Translating gives CASSLGPGGSYEQYF.

Only one count was recorded for this clone. This sequence joins TRBV6-6 and TRBJ1-4, with 8 nucleotides matching TRBD1. Trimming cost V 4 bases and J 4 bases; bases outside gene matches: 5. The germline V gene encodes CDR1 MNHNY and CDR2 SVGAGI (reference sequence). This CDR3 contains 15 residues. CDR3 region: CASSSTGALNEKLFF. In DNA form, the CDR3 reads TGTGCCAGCAGTTCGACAGGGGCCCTTAATGAAAAACTGTTTTTT.

This chain connects TRBV5-4 to TRBJ2-3; 11 bases line up with TRBD2. CDR1 SGHNT and CDR2 YYREEE come from the germline V gene (reference sequence). The CDR3 covers 15 residues. V gave up 4 bases and J gave up 4 bases; unmatched junction bases: 5. In DNA, the CDR3 is TGTGCCAGCAGCCTTAGCGGGGGGGTGGCAGATACGCAGTATTTT. Protein: CASSLSGGVADTQYF.